This entry is about one TCR beta chain. The data were taken from a study of blood T cell repertoires in COVID-19. V lost 10 bases and J 10 bases, leaving 25 bases between the germline ends. The CDR3 totals 15 residues. Germline V lookup: CDR1 SGHAT, CDR2 FQNNGV. Profiling relied on immunoSEQ multiplex PCR, and the TCRdb table lists in-frame clones only, not all of them. Here the sample spans about 170,000 clones, approximately 79% being singletons. V usage is TRBV11-2 and J usage is TRBJ1-4, with D hard to call. Specimen: peripheral blood. The clonotype was recovered from a woman between 35 and 50 years old with COVID-19, enrolled during active disease. CDR3 DNA: TGTGCCACCCGCCCAACCCCCTTGATCAGCGGAAAACTGTTTTTT. Translation gives CATRPTPLISGKLFF.